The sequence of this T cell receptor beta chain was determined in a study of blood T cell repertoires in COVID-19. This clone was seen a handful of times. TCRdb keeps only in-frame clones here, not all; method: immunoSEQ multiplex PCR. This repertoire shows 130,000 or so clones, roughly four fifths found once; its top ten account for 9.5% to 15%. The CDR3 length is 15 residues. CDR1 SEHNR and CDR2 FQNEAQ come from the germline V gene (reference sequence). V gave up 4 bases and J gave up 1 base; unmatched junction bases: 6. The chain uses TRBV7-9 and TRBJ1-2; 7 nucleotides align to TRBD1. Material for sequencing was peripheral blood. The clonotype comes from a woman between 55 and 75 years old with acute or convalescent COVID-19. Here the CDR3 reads CASSSGQALNYGYTF. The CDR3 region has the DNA TGTGCCAGCAGCTCCGGACAGGCCCTTAACTATGGCTACACCTTC.